This T cell receptor (beta chain) emerged from a study of T cell responses to AZD1222 COVID-19 vaccine. Study results and limitations: Among the donors, most were white British and more were female, and clonal diversity was possibly underestimated.

The V end lost 4 bases, the J end lost 2 bases, and 8 bases lay between the germline ends. In germline, CDR1 is SQVTM, CDR2 ANQGSEA. CDR3 size: 12 residues. Profiling relied on immunoSEQ multiplex PCR, and the TCRdb table lists in-frame clones only, not all of them. The data hold about 110,000 clones, with approximately 92% observed a single time. Comment on this clone: The antigen remains unidentified.

The sequence was collected from an adult in good health. The sequences come from peripheral blood, collected on day 0 of AZD1222 vaccination. This rearrangement joins TRBV29-1 to TRBJ2-5; the D gene is possibly TRBD1 (5 bases). The CDR3 DNA reads TGCAGCGTTGCGAGACAGCAAGAGACCCAGTACTTC. Translated: CSVARQQETQYF.